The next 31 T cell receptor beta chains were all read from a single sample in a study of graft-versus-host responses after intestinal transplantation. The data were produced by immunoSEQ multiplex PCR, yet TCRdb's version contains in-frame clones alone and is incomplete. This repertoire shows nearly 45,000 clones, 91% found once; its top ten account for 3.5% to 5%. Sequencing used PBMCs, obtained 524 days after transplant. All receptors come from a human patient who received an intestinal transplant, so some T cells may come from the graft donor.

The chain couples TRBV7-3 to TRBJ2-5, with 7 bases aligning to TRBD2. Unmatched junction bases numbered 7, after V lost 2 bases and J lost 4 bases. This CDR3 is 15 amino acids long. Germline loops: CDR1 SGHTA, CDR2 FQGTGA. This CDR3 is CASSLGQGGRETQYF. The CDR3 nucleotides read TGTGCCAGCAGCTTAGGGCAGGGAGGGCGAGAGACCCAGTACTTC.

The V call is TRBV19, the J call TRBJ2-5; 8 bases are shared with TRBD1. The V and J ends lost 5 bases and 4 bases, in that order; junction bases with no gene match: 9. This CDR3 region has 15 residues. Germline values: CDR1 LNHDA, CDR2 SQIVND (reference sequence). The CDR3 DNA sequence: TGTGCCAGTAGTCCCCAGGGGGCTAGATCAGAGACCCAGTACTTC. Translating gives CASSPQGARSETQYF. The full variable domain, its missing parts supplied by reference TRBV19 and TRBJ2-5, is DGGITQSPKYLFRKEGQNVTLSCEQNLNHDAMYWYRQDPGQGLRLIYYSQIVNDFQKGDIAEGYSVSREKKESFPLTVTSAQKNPTAFYLCASSPQGARSETQYFGPGTRLLVL.

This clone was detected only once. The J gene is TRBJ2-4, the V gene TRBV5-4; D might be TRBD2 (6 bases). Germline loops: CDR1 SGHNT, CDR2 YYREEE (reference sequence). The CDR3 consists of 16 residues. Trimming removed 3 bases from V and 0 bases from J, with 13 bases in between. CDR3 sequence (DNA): TGTGCCAGCAGCTCCGGGGGACCGGGAGCCAAAAACATTCAGTACTTC. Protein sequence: CASSSGGPGAKNIQYF.

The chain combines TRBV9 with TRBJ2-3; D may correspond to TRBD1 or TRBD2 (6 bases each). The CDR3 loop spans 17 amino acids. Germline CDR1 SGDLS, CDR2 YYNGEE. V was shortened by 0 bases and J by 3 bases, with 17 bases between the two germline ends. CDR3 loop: CASSVEGGTAATDTQYF. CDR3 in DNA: TGTGCCAGCAGCGTAGAGGGGGGAACGGCTGCGACAGATACGCAGTATTTT.

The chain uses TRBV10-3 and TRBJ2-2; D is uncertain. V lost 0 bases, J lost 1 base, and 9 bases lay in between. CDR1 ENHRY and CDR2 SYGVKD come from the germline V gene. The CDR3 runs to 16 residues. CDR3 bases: TGTGCCATCAGTGAGTCTTTAGCTTTGAACACCGGGGAGCTGTTTTTT. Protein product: CAISESLALNTGELFF.

The CDR3 is CASSAAGSSYEQYF. The CDR3 nucleotides are TGTGCCAGCAGTGCAGCGGGAAGCTCCTACGAGCAGTACTTC. The chain joins TRBV6-1 to TRBJ2-7, with 7 nucleotides matching TRBD2. This CDR3 is 14 amino acids long. The V gene's germline CDR1 is MNHNS and CDR2 SASEGT. The junction had 3 bases not matched to a gene; V was cut back by 4 bases and J by 0 bases.

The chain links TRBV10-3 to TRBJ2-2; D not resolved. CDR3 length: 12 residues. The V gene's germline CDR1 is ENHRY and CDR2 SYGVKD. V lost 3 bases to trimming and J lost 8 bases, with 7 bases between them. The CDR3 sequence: CAISDLRGELFF. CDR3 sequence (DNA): TGTGCCATCAGTGACCTCAGAGGGGAGCTGTTTTTT.

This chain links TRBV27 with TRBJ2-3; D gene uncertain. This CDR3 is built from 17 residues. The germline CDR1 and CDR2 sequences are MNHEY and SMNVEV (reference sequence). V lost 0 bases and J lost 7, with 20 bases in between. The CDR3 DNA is TGTGCCAGCAGTTTATCTAACGTTGGCGTCCAACGGAATACGCAGTATTTT. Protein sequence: CASSLSNVGVQRNTQYF.

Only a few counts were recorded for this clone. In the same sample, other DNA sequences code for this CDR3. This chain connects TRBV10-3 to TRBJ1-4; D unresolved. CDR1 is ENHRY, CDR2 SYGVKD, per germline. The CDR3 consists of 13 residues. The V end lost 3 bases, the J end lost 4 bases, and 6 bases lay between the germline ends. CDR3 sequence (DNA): TGTGCCATCAGTGATGGCATTAATGAAAAACTGTTTTTT. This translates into CAISDGINEKLFF.

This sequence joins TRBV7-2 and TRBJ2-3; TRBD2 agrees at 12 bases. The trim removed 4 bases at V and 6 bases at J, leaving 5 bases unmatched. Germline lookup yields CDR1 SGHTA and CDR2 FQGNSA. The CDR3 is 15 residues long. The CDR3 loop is CASSWTSGARDTQYF. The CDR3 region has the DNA TGTGCCAGCAGCTGGACTAGCGGGGCCCGGGATACGCAGTATTTT.

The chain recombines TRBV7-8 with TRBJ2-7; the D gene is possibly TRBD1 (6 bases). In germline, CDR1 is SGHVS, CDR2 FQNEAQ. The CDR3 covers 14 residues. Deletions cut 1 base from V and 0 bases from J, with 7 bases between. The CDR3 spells CASSLGTASYEQYF. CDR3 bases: TGTGCCAGCAGCTTAGGGACAGCCTCCTACGAGCAGTACTTC.

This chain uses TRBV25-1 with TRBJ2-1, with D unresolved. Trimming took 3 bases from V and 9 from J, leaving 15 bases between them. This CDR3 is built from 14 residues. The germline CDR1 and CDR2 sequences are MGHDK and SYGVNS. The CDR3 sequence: CASSDGSLVFEQFF. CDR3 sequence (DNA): TGTGCCAGCAGTGACGGCAGCCTCGTATTTGAGCAGTTCTTC.

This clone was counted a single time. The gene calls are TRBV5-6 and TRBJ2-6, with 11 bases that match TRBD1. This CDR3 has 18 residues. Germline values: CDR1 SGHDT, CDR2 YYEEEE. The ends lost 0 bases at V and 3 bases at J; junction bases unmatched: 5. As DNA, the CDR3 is TGTGCCAGCAGCTTGGAAGGACAGGGGGCGTTTGGGGCCAACGTCCTGACTTTC. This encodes CASSLEGQGAFGANVLTF. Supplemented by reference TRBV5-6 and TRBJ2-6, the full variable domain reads DAGVTQSPTHLIKTRGQQVTLRCSPKSGHDTVSWYQQALGQGPQFIFQYYEEEERQRGNFPDRFSGHQFPNYSSELNVNALLLGDSALYLCASSLEGQGAFGANVLTFGAGSRLTVL.

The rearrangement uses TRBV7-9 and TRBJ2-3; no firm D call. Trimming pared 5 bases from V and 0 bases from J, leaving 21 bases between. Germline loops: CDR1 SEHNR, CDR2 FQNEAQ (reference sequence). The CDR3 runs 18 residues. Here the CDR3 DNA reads TGTGCCAGCAGCCGCAGCCTAGAAAGCGCGCTGAGCACAGATACGCAGTATTTT. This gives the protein CASSRSLESALSTDTQYF. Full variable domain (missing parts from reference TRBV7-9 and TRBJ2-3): DTGVSQNPRHKITKRGQNVTFRCDPISEHNRLYWYRQTLGQGPEFLTYFQNEAQLEKSRLLSDRFSAERPKGSFSTLEIQRTEQGDSAMYLCASSRSLESALSTDTQYFGPGTRLTVL.

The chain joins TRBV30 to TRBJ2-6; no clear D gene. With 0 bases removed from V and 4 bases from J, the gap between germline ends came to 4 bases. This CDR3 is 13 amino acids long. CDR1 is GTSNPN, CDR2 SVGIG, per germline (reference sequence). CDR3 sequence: CAWSVHGANVLTF. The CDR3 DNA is TGTGCCTGGAGTGTACACGGGGCCAACGTCCTGACTTTC.

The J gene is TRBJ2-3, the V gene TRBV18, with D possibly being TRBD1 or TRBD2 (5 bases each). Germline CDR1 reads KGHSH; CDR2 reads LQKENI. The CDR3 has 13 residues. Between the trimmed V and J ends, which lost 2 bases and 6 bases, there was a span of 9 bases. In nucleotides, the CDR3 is TGTGCCAGCTCACCATTAGGGGAGGATACGCAGTATTTT. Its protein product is CASSPLGEDTQYF.

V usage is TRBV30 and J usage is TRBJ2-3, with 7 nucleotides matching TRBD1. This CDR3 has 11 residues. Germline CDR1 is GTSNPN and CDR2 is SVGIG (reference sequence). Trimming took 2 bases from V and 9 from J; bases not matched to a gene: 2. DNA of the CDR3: TGTGCCTGGAGTAAAGGGGGCACGCAGTATTTT. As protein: CAWSKGGTQYF. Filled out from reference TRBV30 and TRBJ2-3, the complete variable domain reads SQTIHQWPATLVQPVGSPLSLECTVEGTSNPNLYWYRQAAGRGLQLLFYSVGIGQISSEVPQNLSASRPQDRQFILSSKKLLLSDSGFYLCAWSKGGTQYFGPGTRLTVL.

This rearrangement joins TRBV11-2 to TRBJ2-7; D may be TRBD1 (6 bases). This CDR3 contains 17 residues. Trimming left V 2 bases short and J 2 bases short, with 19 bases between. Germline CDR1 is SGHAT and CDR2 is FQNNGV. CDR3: CASSLPPDRFGTYEQYF. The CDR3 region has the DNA TGTGCCAGCAGCTTACCCCCTGACAGGTTTGGTACCTACGAGCAGTACTTC.

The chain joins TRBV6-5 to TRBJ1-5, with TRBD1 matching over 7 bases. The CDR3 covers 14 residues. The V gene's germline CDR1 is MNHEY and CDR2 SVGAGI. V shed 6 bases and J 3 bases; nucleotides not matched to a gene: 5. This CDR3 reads CASRAGTVNQPQHF. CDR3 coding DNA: TGTGCCAGCAGAGCCGGGACAGTCAATCAGCCCCAGCATTTT.

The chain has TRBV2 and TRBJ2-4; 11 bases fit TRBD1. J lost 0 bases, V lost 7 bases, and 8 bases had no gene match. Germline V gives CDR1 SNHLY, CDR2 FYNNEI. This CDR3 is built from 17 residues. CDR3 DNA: TGTGCCAGCATCCGGGACAGGGGGTCTATAGCCAAAAACATTCAGTACTTC. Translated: CASIRDRGSIAKNIQYF.

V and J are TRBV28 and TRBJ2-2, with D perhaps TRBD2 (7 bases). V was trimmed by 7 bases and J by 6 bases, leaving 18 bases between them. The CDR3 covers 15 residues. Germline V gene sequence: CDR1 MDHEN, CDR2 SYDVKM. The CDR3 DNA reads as TGTGCCAGCACCTTACCGGGGGGCGAGCCCGGGGAGCTGTTTTTT. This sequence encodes CASTLPGGEPGELFF. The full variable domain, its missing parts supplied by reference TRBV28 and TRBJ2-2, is DVKVTQSSRYLVKRTGEKVFLECVQDMDHENMFWYRQDPGLGLRLIYFSYDVKMKEKGDIPEGYSVSREKKERFSLILESASTNQTSMYLCASTLPGGEPGELFFGEGSRLTVL.

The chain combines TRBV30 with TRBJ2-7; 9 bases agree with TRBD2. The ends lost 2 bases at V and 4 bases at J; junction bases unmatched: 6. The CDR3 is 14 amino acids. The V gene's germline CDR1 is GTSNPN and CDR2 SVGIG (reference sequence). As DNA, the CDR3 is TGTGCCTGGAGTAGGGGTAGCGGGAGTTACGAGCAGTACTTC. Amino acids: CAWSRGSGSYEQYF.

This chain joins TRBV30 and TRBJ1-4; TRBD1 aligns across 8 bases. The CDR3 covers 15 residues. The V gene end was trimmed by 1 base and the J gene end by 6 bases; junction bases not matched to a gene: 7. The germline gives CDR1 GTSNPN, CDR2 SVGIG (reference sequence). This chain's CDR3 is CAWSEPGGLYEKLFF. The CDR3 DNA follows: TGTGCCTGGAGTGAGCCAGGGGGCCTTTATGAAAAACTGTTTTTT.

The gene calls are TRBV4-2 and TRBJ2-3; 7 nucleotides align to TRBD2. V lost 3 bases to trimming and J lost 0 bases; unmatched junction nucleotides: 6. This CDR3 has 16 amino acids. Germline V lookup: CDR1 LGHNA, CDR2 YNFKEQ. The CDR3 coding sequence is TGTGCCAGCAGCCACTCTAGCGGACTTAGCACAGATACGCAGTATTTT. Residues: CASSHSSGLSTDTQYF.

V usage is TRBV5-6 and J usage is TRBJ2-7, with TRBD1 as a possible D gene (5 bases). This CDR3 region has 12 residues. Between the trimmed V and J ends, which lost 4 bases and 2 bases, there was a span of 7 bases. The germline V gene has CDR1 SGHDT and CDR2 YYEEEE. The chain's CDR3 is CASSGRAYEQYF. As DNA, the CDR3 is TGTGCCAGCAGCGGCAGGGCCTACGAGCAGTACTTC.

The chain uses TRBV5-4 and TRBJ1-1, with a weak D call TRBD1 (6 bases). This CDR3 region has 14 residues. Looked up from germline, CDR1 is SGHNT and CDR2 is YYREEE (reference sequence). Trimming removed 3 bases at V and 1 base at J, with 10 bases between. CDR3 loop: CASSSRGQNTEAFF. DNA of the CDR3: TGTGCCAGCAGCTCCCGGGGGCAGAACACTGAAGCTTTCTTT.

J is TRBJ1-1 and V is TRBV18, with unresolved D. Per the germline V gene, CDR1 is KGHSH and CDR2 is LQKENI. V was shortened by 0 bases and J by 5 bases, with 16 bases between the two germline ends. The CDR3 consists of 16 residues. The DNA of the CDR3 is TGTGCCAGCTCACCACCGGGTGACCGAGGCAAGACTGAAGCTTTCTTT. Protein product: CASSPPGDRGKTEAFF. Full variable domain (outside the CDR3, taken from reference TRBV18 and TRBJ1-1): NAGVMQNPRHLVRRRGQEARLRCSPMKGHSHVYWYRQLPEEGLKFMVYLQKENIIDESGMPKERFSAEFPKEGPSILRIQQVVRGDSAAYFCASSPPGDRGKTEAFFGQGTRLTVV.

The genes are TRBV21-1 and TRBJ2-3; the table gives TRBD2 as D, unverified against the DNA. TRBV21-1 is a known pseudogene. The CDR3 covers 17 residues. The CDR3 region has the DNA TGTGCCAGCAGCACAAGGACTAGCGGAATTATAACAGATACGCAGTATTTT. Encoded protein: CASSTRTSGIITDTQYF.

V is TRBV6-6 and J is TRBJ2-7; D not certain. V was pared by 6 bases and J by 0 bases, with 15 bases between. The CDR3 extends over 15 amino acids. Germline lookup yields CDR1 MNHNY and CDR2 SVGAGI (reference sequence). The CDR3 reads CASRPPTWDSYEQYF. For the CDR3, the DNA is TGTGCCAGCAGACCCCCGACCTGGGACTCCTACGAGCAGTACTTC.

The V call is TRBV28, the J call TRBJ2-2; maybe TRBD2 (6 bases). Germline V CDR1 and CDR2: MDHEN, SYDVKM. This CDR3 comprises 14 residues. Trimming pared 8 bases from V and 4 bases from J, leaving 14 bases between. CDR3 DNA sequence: TGTGCCAGCCCTCGGGAGAAGGGCACCGGGGAGCTGTTTTTT. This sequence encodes CASPREKGTGELFF.

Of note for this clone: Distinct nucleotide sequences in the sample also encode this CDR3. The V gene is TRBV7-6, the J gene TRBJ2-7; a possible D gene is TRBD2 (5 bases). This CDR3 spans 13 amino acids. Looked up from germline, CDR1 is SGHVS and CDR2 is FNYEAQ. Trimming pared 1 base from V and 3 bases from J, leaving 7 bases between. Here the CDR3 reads CASSLGTGYEQYF. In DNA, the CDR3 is TGTGCCAGCAGCTTAGGGACTGGCTACGAGCAGTACTTC.